Listed here is a single T cell receptor (beta chain). It lacks a known antigen. The record has no base qualities; no much larger clone is one base away. CDR1 and CDR2 are drawn from the germline V gene: SGHDT, YYEEEE. The CDR3 sequence holds 16 residues, the cysteine and phenylalanine included. Only the CDR3 part of the read is kept: 48 bases, read in frame from the first base. V gives up 4 bases and J gives up 0 bases, and the segment between their germline ends measures 13 bases. This sample stems from a study of cytomegalovirus exposure and HLA in healthy donors (dated by TCRdb to 2015 to 2018). About the study as a whole: An earlier analysis of some 600 of the donors reported 276 Gb of sequence data and around 120 million unique TCR beta sequences obtained from about 179 million T cells. An early release that covered about 600 HLA-typed donors contained approximately 300 gigabases of sequencing data and approximately 85 million unique TCR sequences. Of the roughly 390 genotyped donors, 80% to 90% were placed in the genetic ancestry cluster associated with self-reported Caucasian donors. The study was designed to test whether signatures of past pathogen exposure could be identified by cataloging public T cell receptors. The T cell repertoires of 550 to 850 subjects were profiled by immunosequencing and related to cytomegalovirus serostatus. In addition to the first cohort of around 670 subjects, a separate validation cohort of 120 different subjects was used. The study combined high-throughput TCR immunosequencing, statistical association of individual TCRs with disease status, and machine learning to predict cytomegalovirus infection status. A later analysis re-analyzed previously published TCR beta repertoires from roughly 600 donors and added high-resolution HLA genotyping to study TCR occurrence patterns. Rather than using new phenotypic data, the later analysis identified candidate immune exposures from TCR beta sequences and from how often those sequences occurred across donors. An earlier analysis of approximately 580 of the donors used high-throughput TCR beta sequencing to judge whether each TCR beta V gene segment behaved as functional or pseudogenic. Donor age, sex, ethnicity and CMV serostatus were compiled alongside the repertoire data. In a later genetic analysis, genome-wide SNP genotypes for about 55% of the roughly 700 donors were used, and that subset was treated as a discovery cohort. Every discovery cohort repertoire had been produced on one sequencing platform. HLA typing included class I and class II loci at four-digit resolution. Typing coverage differed by locus: A, B, C, DRB1 and DQB1 were typed in roughly 620-630 donors, DQA1 in about 550, DPA1 in some 570, and DPB1 in just under 490. Because of strong linkage in the cohort, 5 or 6 DR-DQ haplotypes were treated as single units for association and clustering. Among some 410 genotyped donors of the cohort, an average of approximately 240,000 unique TCR beta nucleotide sequences were sequenced per donor, around 20% of them non-productive. General conclusions and limits of the study: HLA typing was unavailable for some donors at each locus, so association tests used only the typed subset. Most TCR sequences were seen in very few donors, while some public TCRs were found in many individuals. Broadly in line with IMGT annotations, most TCR beta V segments showed up in productive rearrangements about 87% or about 30% of the time in an earlier analysis of some 590 of the donors. Compared with the approximately 670-donor mean, donors in an Asian-associated ancestry cluster had fewer N-insertions in productive TCRs, according to a later genetic analysis. When HLA alleles, especially DR and DQ, strongly co-occurred, TCR associations were difficult to assign to individual alleles. Immune exposure information for the cohort was limited to CMV serostatus. In a later analysis, around 15,000 TCR beta sequences were associated with specific HLA alleles at a false discovery rate of 0.05. The 87-base-pair reads could not distinguish some IMGT-functional V segments, including TRBV6-2 and TRBV6-3, so those segments were excluded. Presence/absence analyses assumed roughly uniform sequencing depth across donors, an assumption that may not hold. The study gave a list of 150 to 200 TCR beta chains associated with cytomegalovirus. The authors suggested that the approach could potentially be generalized to other disease states and immunological phenotypes. According to a later analysis, TCR association rates differed among HLA loci, with DRB1 alleles showing the most associated TCRs and HLA-C alleles showing the fewest. In a later analysis, HLA-associated TCR beta chains showed more clonal expansion and lower generation probabilities than non-associated chains that were equally common. In a later genetic analysis, a missense DCLRE1C variant was associated with V-gene and J-gene trimming of TCR beta chains, and the association was replicated in an independent cohort. The earlier analysis of 587 of the donors excluded 15 to 20 rarely observed V segments, including chromosome 9 orphons, because counts were too low. In vitro tests confirmed that a few of the cytomegalovirus-associated TCR beta chains recognize cytomegalovirus antigens. Several of the top co-occurrence clusters appeared to be linked to parvovirus B19, influenza, CMV and Epstein-Barr virus, according to a later analysis. Cytomegalovirus status was reported to be diagnosed by the classifier with high specificity and sensitivity in both the original and validation cohorts. A further reported finding was that TCR beta sequences accurately predicted the HLA-A and HLA-B alleles for most subjects in the first cohort. Correlated functional status among segregating V segments might reflect linkage disequilibrium, but an unknown experimental factor could not be ruled out. In a later analysis, most CMV-associated TCR beta chains were found to appear HLA-restricted, with HLA associations seemingly driven largely by CMV exposure. A group of highly shared sequence variants was considered likely to be a technical artifact of the sequencing pipeline. The cohort was sequenced for TCR beta chains only, and without alpha or paired-chain data the features that could be detected were limited.

The cohort consisted of 600 to 700 healthy bone marrow donors. At the time of sampling, all cohort members were nominally healthy, though unrecorded immune exposures were likely present. The donor tested CMV seronegative, placing the donor among the 300 to 400 seronegative members of the cohort. A peripheral blood sample was collected from each donor, and TCR beta sequencing was performed on peripheral blood mononuclear cells. Genomic DNA extraction from the blood cell samples was performed with the Qiagen DNeasy Blood Extraction Kit. Libraries were built with the immunoSEQ multiplex PCR assay. For the multiplex PCR, a mixture combining 60 forward primers for TCR Vbeta segments and 13 reverse primers for TCR Jbeta segments was used. The CDR3 region of rearranged TCR beta genes was amplified from genomic DNA by a multiplex PCR assay. The amplified TCR beta libraries were sequenced on the Illumina HiSeq System as 87-base-pair reads. On the study's bioinformatics: Across the 666 repertoires, a later analysis counted some 80 million unique TCR beta chains, 9.5 million to 12 million of which were shared by at least two donors. Raw reads were error-corrected and collapsed into unique sequences by a nearest-neighbor algorithm in which closely related sequences were merged to remove PCR and sequencing errors. Alignment of CDR3 sequences to IMGT reference sequences was used to assign V, D and J gene segments. For a sequence to be retained, at least a six-nucleotide match to both a V gene segment and a J gene segment was required. A rearrangement counted as productive if the CDR3 had no stop codons and remained in frame with V and J, and every other rearrangement counted as non-productive. CDR3 was defined according to IMGT convention as the region running from the second conserved V-encoded cysteine to the conserved J-encoded phenylalanine. In an earlier analysis of around 570 of the donors, sequences lacking an unambiguous match to a single V gene segment were excluded. In an earlier analysis of several hundred of the donors, V segments were called functional above 56.7% productive rearrangements and were called segregating when the between-donor standard deviation exceeded 5%. A statistical classification framework was built for diagnosing cytomegalovirus status from the catalog of TCR beta chain sequences. In a later analysis, TCR nucleotide sequences were compared against IMGT/GENE-DB human TR gene sequences so that V and J genes could be assigned. In a later analysis, CDR3 sequences and most-parsimonious VDJ recombination scenarios were assigned using the TCRdist pipeline. A later analysis defined each TCR beta chain by its CDR3 amino acid sequence plus V-gene family, and excluded reads lacking a unique V-gene family. To address suspected cross-contamination and a sequencing artifact, a later analysis removed around 590 highly shared, low-generation-probability nucleotide sequences. For each public chain, a later analysis derived a clonal expansion index from normalized ranks of inferred template counts within each repertoire. A later analysis computed generation probabilities with a VDJ recombination model fitted to out-of-frame rearrangements, and checked the results against IGoR. A later analysis scored TCR-TCR, TCR-HLA and TCR-CMV co-occurrence with hypergeometric tests, applying a repertoire-size bias correction to TCR pairs. False discovery rates were estimated in a later analysis by permuting HLA or CMV assignments 20 times. In a later analysis, co-occurring TCRs were grouped using DBSCAN, with TCRdist sequence similarity added in when clustering inside HLA-allele-positive subsets. Co-occurrence clustering excluded repertoires with fewer than 30,000 or more than 120,000 public chains, plus five with anomalous nucleotide sharing. TCRdb holds this immuneACCESS table with in-frame rearrangements only. Some clones are missing; in checked studies, unresolved V genes explain under half, and the rest has no known cause. V and J calls and clone size are copied from that table; D and trimming were computed from the DNA. Recorded for this sample are hundreds of thousands of clones; about 66% of them occurred a single time. Under 2.5% of the sample is in the top ten clones.

Sample: PBMCs. The V and J genes are TRBV5-6 and TRBJ2-2; TRBD1 is a possible D gene, resting on 6 matching bases. The clonotype was recovered from a female donor in good health and CMV-seronegative. The CDR3 loop reads CASSRMGHTNTGELFF. At the DNA level, the sequence is TGTGCCAGCAGCAGAATGGGACATACGAACACCGGGGAGCTGTTTTTT.